The next 2 T cell receptor beta chains were all read from a single sample in a study of T-cell reconstitution after alpha-beta-depleted transplantation in children. The authors prepared the TCRbeta library with unique molecular identifiers. TCRdb passed the PCR reads through MiXCR, listing each CDR3 protein once. The repertoire holds 100,000 to 130,000 distinct CDR3 sequences, with 5.5% to 7% as singletons. Sample: PBMCs, mostly from graft donor cells, taken 360 days after TCRalphabeta/CD19-depleted stem cell transplant. Every receptor here comes from a male patient aged 2 to 9 who had a stem cell transplant for acute lymphoblastic leukemia, so the T cells may come from the graft donor.

This clonotype was detected only a few times. The chain carries TRBV6-6 and TRBJ1-1, with 9 bases lining up with TRBD1. This CDR3 is built from 13 residues. CDR1 and CDR2 (germline): MNHNY, SVGAGI (reference sequence). The junction had 5 bases not matched to a gene; V was cut back by 5 bases and J by 7 bases. The CDR3 region is CASSDTGGGEAFF. The CDR3 DNA reads as TGTGCCAGCAGTGACACAGGGGGCGGTGAAGCTTTCTTT.

V is TRBV7-9 and J is TRBJ2-6, with D possibly being TRBD2 (5 bases). The CDR3 consists of 15 residues. Per germline, CDR1 SEHNR and CDR2 FQNEAQ (reference sequence). V lost 1 base and J lost 2, with 6 bases in between. The CDR3 sequence is CASSLGGTGANVLTF. The CDR3 nucleotides read TGTGCCAGCAGCTTAGGAGGGACTGGGGCCAACGTCCTGACTTTC. The complete variable domain, with remaining parts taken from reference TRBV7-9 and TRBJ2-6, reads DTGVSQNPRHKITKRGQNVTFRCDPISEHNRLYWYRQTLGQGPEFLTYFQNEAQLEKSRLLSDRFSAERPKGSFSTLEIQRTEQGDSAMYLCASSLGGTGANVLTFGAGSRLTVL.